This record looks at one T cell receptor beta chain sequence and its context. Antigen unknown. The sample is drawn from a study of regulatory T cells in long-lasting Graves disease. Findings of the study overall: The number of shared public clonotypes was higher in persistent patients (around 2,700) than new patients (966). Gene preferences differed: TRBV28, TRBJ1-2, TRBJ2-5 in persistent cases.

For TCR beta, libraries came from iRepertoire HTBI primers and Arm-PCR of CDR3 regions. TCRdb independently ran MiXCR on the multiplex PCR reads; one entry per CDR3 protein. The data hold 700,000 or so distinct CDR3 sequences, with approximately 31% observed a single time. Time point meaning: persistent/refractory GD, antithyroid drugs over 5 years with positive TRAb. Following extraction of RNA from PBMCs, that RNA was used to make the TCR library. The trim removed 5 bases at V and 1 base at J, leaving 6 bases unmatched. Germline CDR1 and CDR2: MNHEY and SMNVEV (reference sequence). The CDR3 contains 15 residues.

The source was peripheral blood mononuclear cells (PBMCs), collected when the disease was refractory, from a patient treated with antithyroid drugs. V and J are TRBV27 and TRBJ1-1, with 8 nucleotides matching TRBD1. This sequence was found in a female donor with Graves disease. CDR3 bases: TGTGCCAGCAGTACAGGGGGAGGTGAGAACACTGAAGCTTTCTTT. Its translation is CASSTGGGENTEAFF.